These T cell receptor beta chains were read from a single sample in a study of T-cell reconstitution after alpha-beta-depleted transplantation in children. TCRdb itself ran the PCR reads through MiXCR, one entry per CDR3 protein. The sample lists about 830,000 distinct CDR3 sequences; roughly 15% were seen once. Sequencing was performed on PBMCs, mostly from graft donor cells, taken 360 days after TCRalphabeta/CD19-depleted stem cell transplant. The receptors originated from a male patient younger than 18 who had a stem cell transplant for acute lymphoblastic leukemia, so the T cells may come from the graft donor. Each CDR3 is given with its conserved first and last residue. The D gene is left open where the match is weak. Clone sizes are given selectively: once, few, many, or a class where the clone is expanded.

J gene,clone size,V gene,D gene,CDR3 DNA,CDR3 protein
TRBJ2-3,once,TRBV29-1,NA,TGCAGCGAGGCTCAGGGGTGGACAGATACGCAGTATTTT,CSEAQGWTDTQYF
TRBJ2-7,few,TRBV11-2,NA,TGTGCCAGCAGAGAGCATACAGGGTTCTCCTACGAGCAGTACTTC,CASREHTGFSYEQYF
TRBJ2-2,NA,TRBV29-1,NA,TGCAGCGTTGTCATCCTCGGGAACACCGGGGAGCTGTTTTTT,CSVVILGNTGELFF
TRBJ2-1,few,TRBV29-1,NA,TGCAGCGCTCGACGGGACAATGAGCAGTTCTTC,CSARRDNEQFF
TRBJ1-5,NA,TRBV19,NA,TGTGCCAGTAGTAAGCCTCAGGGAAATCAGCCCCAGCATTTT,CASSKPQGNQPQHF
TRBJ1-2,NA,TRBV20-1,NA,TGCAGTGCTAGAGATGGAGGGGCCTATGGCTACACCTTC,CSARDGGAYGYTF
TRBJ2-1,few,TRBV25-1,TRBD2,TGTGCCAGCAGTGGGGGGACTAGCGGTAGAGGGTTCTTC,CASSGGTSGRGFF
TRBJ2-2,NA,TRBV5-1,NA,TGCGCCAGCAGGGTGCTGAACACCGGGGAGCTGTTTTTT,CASRVLNTGELFF
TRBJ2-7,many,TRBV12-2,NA,TGTGCAAGTCGCTTGGTCCTAGCGGGATCGCCTGTCTCCTACGAGCAGTACTTC,CASRLVLAGSPVSYEQYF
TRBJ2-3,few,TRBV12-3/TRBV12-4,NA,TGTGCCAGCAGTTTACAGGGGCTGGGAACAGATACGCAGTATTTT,CASSLQGLGTDTQYF
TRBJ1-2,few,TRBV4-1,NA,TGCGCCAGCAGCCATGTCTTCCGGGAGAGGGCTAACTATGGCTACACCTTC,CASSHVFRERANYGYTF